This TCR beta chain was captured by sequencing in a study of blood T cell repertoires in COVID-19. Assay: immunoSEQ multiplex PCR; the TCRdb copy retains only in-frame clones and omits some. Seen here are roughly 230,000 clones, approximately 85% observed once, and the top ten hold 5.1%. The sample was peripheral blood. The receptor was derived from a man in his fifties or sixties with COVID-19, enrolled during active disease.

CDR3 in DNA: TGTGCCAGCAGCTTGAACAGGGGGGACTATGGCTACACCTTC. The encoded protein is CASSLNRGDYGYTF. J is TRBJ1-2 and V is TRBV7-9; the match to TRBD1 covers 8 bases. CDR3 length: 14 amino acids. After removal of 3 bases from V and 3 bases from J, the junction contained 3 bases not matched to a gene. Per the germline V gene, CDR1 is SEHNR and CDR2 is FQNEAQ (reference sequence).